This T cell receptor beta chain was observed in a study of blood T cell repertoires in COVID-19. Study at large: PBMCs, B-cell-depleted T cells, or T cells provided the cDNA or gDNA that made up the material.

Data came from immunoSEQ multiplex PCR; TCRdb stores just in-frame clones and leaves some out. The sample lists tens of thousands of clones, roughly 88% occurring once. The germline V gene has CDR1 LGHDT and CDR2 YNNKEL (reference sequence). This CDR3 is built from 15 residues. V was shortened by 5 bases and J by 2 bases, with 16 bases between the two germline ends. The rearrangement links TRBV3-1 (or the pseudogene TRBV3-2) to TRBJ2-7; TRBD1 is a possible D gene (6 bases). This receptor was identified in a human donor in a cohort sampled during active COVID-19. The donor label of this sample is uncertain. Input material: peripheral blood. CDR3 protein: CASSKALGQTYEQYF. The CDR3 DNA reads TGTGCCAGCAGCAAGGCCTTAGGACAGACCTACGAGCAGTACTTC.